This entry lists 27 T cell receptor beta chains sequenced from one sample in a study of T-cell reconstitution after alpha-beta-depleted transplantation in children. For TCRbeta, the library was prepared with unique molecular identifiers. TCRdb re-called the PCR reads through MiXCR, storing one row per CDR3 protein. The sample contains a few hundred thousand distinct CDR3 sequences, 10% of which appear only once. Here the sequenced sample was PBMCs, taken before TCRalphabeta/CD19-depleted stem cell transplant. These receptor sequences come from a boy less than two years old with acute myeloid leukemia, due to receive a stem cell transplant.

This clonotype appeared a few times. The chain uses TRBV20-1 and TRBJ1-1, with D hard to call. Germline V gene data show CDR1 as DFQATT and CDR2 as SNEGSKA (reference sequence). V lost 3 bases and J 11 bases, leaving 16 bases between the germline ends. This CDR3 contains 12 residues. This CDR3 is CSASYSGRRAFF. The CDR3 nucleotides read TGCAGTGCTAGTTATTCTGGGCGAAGGGCTTTCTTT.

V usage is TRBV7-6 and J usage is TRBJ2-2, with 9 nucleotides matching TRBD2. The V segment lost 2 bases and the J segment 2 bases; nucleotides outside the gene matches: 3. CDR3 length: 16 amino acids. Per the germline V gene, CDR1 is SGHVS and CDR2 is FNYEAQ. CDR3 bases: TGTGCCAGCAGCTTACTAGCGGGGAGCAACACCGGGGAGCTGTTTTTT. Protein sequence: CASSLLAGSNTGELFF.

This clonotype came up a few times. The chain carries TRBV27 and TRBJ1-1, with 7 positions matching TRBD1. Looked up from germline, CDR1 is MNHEY and CDR2 is SMNVEV (reference sequence). This CDR3 contains 16 residues. Unmatched junction bases numbered 5, after V lost 1 base and J lost 0 bases. The CDR3 is CASSLYPQGLNTEAFF. The CDR3 nucleotides are TGTGCCAGCAGTTTATACCCACAGGGGCTGAACACTGAAGCTTTCTTT.

This clonotype has a count of ten or more. V is TRBV2 and J is TRBJ2-7, with 9 bases identical to TRBD1. CDR3 length: 15 amino acids. Per germline, CDR1 SNHLY and CDR2 FYNNEI. V lost 1 base, J lost 3 bases, and 4 bases stayed unmatched. The CDR3 DNA follows: TGTGCCAGCAGTGAAGGACAGGGGGGAATCTACGAGCAGTACTTC. It codes for CASSEGQGGIYEQYF. Full variable domain (remainder filled in from reference TRBV2 and TRBJ2-7): EPEVTQTPSHQVTQMGQEVILRCVPISNHLYFYWYRQILGQKVEFLVSFYNNEISEKSEIFDDQFSVERPDGSNFTLKIRSTKLEDSAMYFCASSEGQGGIYEQYFGPGTRLTVT.

This clonotype turned up a few times. The chain employs TRBV12-3 or TRBV12-4 and TRBJ2-1; 10 bases are a match to TRBD2. The CDR3 contains 14 residues. V was clipped by 6 bases and J by 4 bases; unmatched bases: 3. The CDR3, as DNA: TGTGCCAGCAGGGAAGCGGGGGGGTACAATGAGCAGTTCTTC. Translating gives CASREAGGYNEQFF.

This clonotype was counted many times. V gene TRBV5-4 combines with J gene TRBJ2-3; TRBD1 matches 7 bases. The CDR3 spans 16 residues. Germline trimming cut 3 bases from V and 0 bases from J; bases unmatched to any gene: 7. Per germline, CDR1 SGHNT and CDR2 YYREEE (reference sequence). CDR3 DNA sequence: TGTGCCAGCAGCTCTACCCCGGACAGGAGCACAGATACGCAGTATTTT. This sequence encodes CASSSTPDRSTDTQYF.

This clonotype was counted ten times or more. The CDR3 DNA reads TGCGCCAGCAGCCCGGACAGGGGAGACGGGGAGCTGTTTTTT. Its protein product is CASSPDRGDGELFF. The rearrangement links TRBV4-1 to TRBJ2-2, with 9 positions matching TRBD1. Germline CDR1 is MGHRA and CDR2 is YSYEKL. This CDR3 has 14 amino acids. Unmatched junction bases numbered 4, after V lost 4 bases and J lost 7 bases.

This clonotype was seen ten or more times. The rearrangement joins TRBV5-1 to TRBJ2-5; unclear D gene. Deletions cut 0 bases from V and 3 bases from J, with 6 bases between. The CDR3 extends over 13 amino acids. Per germline, CDR1 SGHRS and CDR2 YFSETQ. This CDR3 reads CASSLGSEETQYF. Written as DNA, the CDR3 is TGCGCCAGCAGCTTGGGATCCGAAGAGACCCAGTACTTC.

In this sample, this clonotype turned up many times. This chain uses TRBV10-3 with TRBJ2-7; TRBD1 is a possible D gene (6 bases). The V end lost 3 bases, the J end lost 0 bases, and 12 bases lay between the germline ends. The CDR3 contains 15 residues. Looked up from germline, CDR1 is ENHRY and CDR2 is SYGVKD. For the CDR3, the DNA is TGTGCCATCAGTGATGACAGGCCGAGCTCCTACGAGCAGTACTTC. Amino acids: CAISDDRPSSYEQYF.

This clonotype turned up a few times. This chain connects TRBV18 to TRBJ2-1; D gene unclear. Germline V gives CDR1 KGHSH, CDR2 LQKENI. The CDR3 sequence is 14 residues long. V dropped 3 bases and J dropped 3 bases, with 9 bases sitting between them. The CDR3 DNA reads TGTGCCAGCTCACCTTGGGGAATCTACAATGAGCAGTTCTTC. This encodes CASSPWGIYNEQFF.

This clonotype was detected ten times or more. This chain joins TRBV7-9 and TRBJ2-7; D is unresolved. The CDR3 runs to 14 residues. V gave up 5 bases and J gave up 2 bases, with 13 bases separating them. The germline V gene has CDR1 SEHNR and CDR2 FQNEAQ (reference sequence). The CDR3 reads CASSPPDGPYEQYF. As DNA, the CDR3 is TGTGCCAGCAGCCCCCCCGACGGACCCTACGAGCAGTACTTC.

This clonotype was recorded at least ten times. V gene TRBV7-6 combines with J gene TRBJ2-5; D remains ambiguous. Germline V gene lookup returns CDR1 SGHVS and CDR2 FNYEAQ. The length of the CDR3 is 13 residues. V dropped 1 base and J dropped 3 bases, with 6 bases sitting between them. CDR3 in DNA: TGTGCCAGCAGCTTAGGGATAGAAGAGACCCAGTACTTC. Translation: CASSLGIEETQYF.

This clonotype was seen repeatedly, ten times or more. Here the CDR3 DNA reads TGTGCCAGCTCACCATCTAGCGGGGGGGCCTACGAGCAGTACTTC. Residues: CASSPSSGGAYEQYF. The chain links TRBV18 to TRBJ2-7, with 12 positions matching TRBD2. Germline V gives CDR1 KGHSH, CDR2 LQKENI. After removal of 2 bases from V and 2 bases from J, the junction contained 1 base not matched to a gene. This CDR3 is 15 amino acids long.

In this sample, this clonotype turned up many times. The chain has TRBV9 and TRBJ2-5, with 7 bases fitting TRBD1. The CDR3 is 14 residues long. CDR1 is SGDLS and CDR2 is YYNGEE in the germline V gene. The ends lost 3 bases at V and 3 bases at J; junction bases unmatched: 5. For the CDR3, the DNA is TGTGCCAGCAGCGCAGGGACAGACGAAGAGACCCAGTACTTC. Translating it yields CASSAGTDEETQYF.

This clonotype has ten or more counts. The chain recombines TRBV7-2 with TRBJ1-1; D gene uncertain. Trimming took off 5 bases at V and 3 bases at J, with 13 bases between the two ends. Germline V gene data show CDR1 as SGHTA and CDR2 as FQGNSA. This CDR3 region has 14 residues. Written as DNA, the CDR3 is TGTGCCAGCAGCGCCCGGTATAAGGACACTGAAGCTTTCTTT. Its protein is CASSARYKDTEAFF.

Many counts were recorded for this clonotype. This chain links TRBV7-2 with TRBJ1-2, with no clear D. The CDR3 consists of 15 residues. The V and J ends lost 1 base and 4 bases respectively, with 13 bases between them. Per the germline V gene, CDR1 is SGHTA and CDR2 is FQGNSA. Here the CDR3 reads CASSLDGRGRYGYTF. The CDR3 DNA reads TGTGCCAGCAGCTTAGATGGTAGAGGTCGCTATGGCTACACCTTC.

This clonotype came up once. The chain carries TRBV6-5 and TRBJ1-3, with D uncertain. Trimming pared 2 bases from V and 0 bases from J, leaving 11 bases between. The CDR3 is made up of 16 amino acids. Germline loops: CDR1 MNHEY, CDR2 SVGAGI. CDR3 nucleotides: TGTGCCAGCAGTTACCGTACAGCCCTCTCTGGAAACACCATATATTTT. It yields the protein CASSYRTALSGNTIYF.

This clonotype was counted ten times or more. V and J are TRBV7-2 and TRBJ2-1; 10 bases are a match to TRBD2. This CDR3 contains 16 residues. V trimming: 5 bases; J trimming: 2 bases; junction bases outside the gene matches: 6. CDR1 is SGHTA and CDR2 is FQGNSA in the germline V gene. The CDR3 DNA follows: TGTGCCAGCAGCCCGAGACTAGCGGGCACCTACAATGAGCAGTTCTTC. Protein product: CASSPRLAGTYNEQFF.

This clonotype has a count of ten or more. The chain recombines TRBV6-5 with TRBJ1-1, with D unclear. The CDR3 is made up of 14 amino acids. The germline gives CDR1 MNHEY, CDR2 SVGAGI. The V end lost 0 bases, the J end lost 1 base, and 6 bases lay between the germline ends. CDR3 loop: CASSYSVGNTEAFF. In DNA, the CDR3 is TGTGCCAGCAGTTACTCGGTGGGGAACACTGAAGCTTTCTTT.

This clonotype occurred many times. The J gene is TRBJ1-1, the V gene TRBV28, with unresolved D. CDR3 length equals 13 residues. V lost 5 bases and J lost 0, with 7 bases in between. Germline V lookup: CDR1 MDHEN, CDR2 SYDVKM. CDR3 loop: CASSLRLNTEAFF. DNA for the CDR3: TGTGCCAGCAGTCTCAGGTTGAACACTGAAGCTTTCTTT.

This clonotype was seen more than once but under ten times. The chain carries TRBV7-2 and TRBJ2-2; D ambiguous. V lost 1 base to trimming and J lost 1 base, with 7 bases between them. This CDR3 contains 15 residues. CDR1 is SGHTA, CDR2 FQGNSA, per germline. CDR3 DNA: TGTGCCAGCAGCTTAGGGGTGGGGAACACCGGGGAGCTGTTTTTT. It translates to CASSLGVGNTGELFF.

The chain carries TRBV29-1 and TRBJ2-5, with D possibly TRBD1 on 6 matching bases. Germline loops: CDR1 SQVTM, CDR2 ANQGSEA. The CDR3 runs 12 residues. The V end was cut by 5 bases, the J end by 7 bases, with 14 bases between. The CDR3 DNA reads TGCAGCGTTACAGGGTTTGTTGGGACCCAGTACTTC. Encoded protein: CSVTGFVGTQYF.

The chain recombines TRBV6-6 with TRBJ1-6; 9 bases match TRBD1. CDR1 and CDR2 from the germline V gene are MNHNY and SVGAGI (reference sequence). This CDR3 comprises 11 residues. Losses at the gene ends were 10 bases for V and 12 bases for J; bases not matched to a gene: 4. The CDR3 loop reads CATRQGGPLHF. The CDR3 DNA reads TGTGCCACCCGACAGGGGGGACCCCTCCACTTT.

The chain recombines TRBV18 with TRBJ1-1; TRBD1 matches at 10 bases. CDR1 and CDR2 (germline): KGHSH, LQKENI. The V gene end was trimmed by 2 bases and the J gene end by 5 bases; junction bases not matched to a gene: 2. The CDR3 is 14 residues long. The CDR3 DNA reads as TGTGCCAGCTCACCAGGGACAGGGGAGACTGAAGCTTTCTTT. This translates into CASSPGTGETEAFF.

This clonotype was seen repeatedly, ten times or more. The chain recombines TRBV11-2 with TRBJ2-5, with TRBD2 matching 10 bases. Germline trimming cut 5 bases from V and 2 bases from J; bases unmatched to any gene: 5. CDR3 length: 15 residues. The germline CDR1 and CDR2 sequences are SGHAT and FQNNGV. The CDR3 bases are TGTGCCAGCAGCCTTCTAGCGGGGGTACAAGAGACCCAGTACTTC. Its translation is CASSLLAGVQETQYF.

In its sample, this clonotype was seen once. This chain connects TRBV12-2 to TRBJ2-1; the table's D call TRBD1 went unverified against the DNA. TRBV12-2 is classified as a pseudogene. The CDR3 totals 15 residues. CDR3 bases: TGTGCAAGTCGCTTGGGGGGACAGGAGACCAATGAGCAGTTCTTC. Translated: CASRLGGQETNEQFF.

This clonotype appeared many times. The chain recombines TRBV6-5 with TRBJ2-3; no definite D call. Trimming pared 4 bases from V and 0 bases from J, leaving 11 bases between. Germline values: CDR1 MNHEY, CDR2 SVGAGI. This CDR3 spans 15 amino acids. CDR3 coding DNA: TGTGCCAGCAGTTGGAAAGTTTGGAGCACAGATACGCAGTATTTT. Protein sequence: CASSWKVWSTDTQYF.